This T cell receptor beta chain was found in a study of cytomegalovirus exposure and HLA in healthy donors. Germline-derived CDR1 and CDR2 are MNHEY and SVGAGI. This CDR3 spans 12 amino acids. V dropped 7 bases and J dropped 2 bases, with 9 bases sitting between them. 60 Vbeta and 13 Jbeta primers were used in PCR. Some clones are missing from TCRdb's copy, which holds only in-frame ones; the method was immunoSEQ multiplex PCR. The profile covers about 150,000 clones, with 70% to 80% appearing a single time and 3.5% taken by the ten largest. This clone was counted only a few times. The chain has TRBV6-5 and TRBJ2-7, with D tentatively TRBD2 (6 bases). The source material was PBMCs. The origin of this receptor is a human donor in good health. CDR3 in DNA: TGTGCCAGCATCGGGGGACCCTACGAGCAGTACTTC. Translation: CASIGGPYEQYF.